These 30 T cell receptor beta chains originate from one sample sequenced in a study of PD-1 blockade in classical Hodgkin lymphoma. Described time point: newly diagnosed, previously untreated cHL patient sample. Some clones are missing from TCRdb's copy, which holds only in-frame ones; the method was immunoSEQ multiplex PCR. The sample shows about 30,000 clones, roughly 94% of them seen only once. Input material: peripheral blood mononuclear cells (PBMCs). These receptors were obtained from a human donor with classical Hodgkin lymphoma.

This chain links TRBV5-1 with TRBJ2-3; unclear D gene. Germline loops: CDR1 SGHRS, CDR2 YFSETQ. The germline V and J ends were trimmed by 6 bases and 5 bases, with 13 bases remaining between them. The CDR3 runs 13 residues. Here the CDR3 DNA reads TGCGCCAGCACTCACCTTATGAGAGATACGCAGTATTTT. Encoded protein: CASTHLMRDTQYF.

The genes are TRBV5-1 and TRBJ1-5; 9 bases align to TRBD1. The CDR3 has 16 residues. The junction had 11 bases not matched to a gene; V was cut back by 5 bases and J by 5 bases. In germline, CDR1 is SGHRS, CDR2 YFSETQ. This CDR3 is CASSLGTGGIDQPQHF. CDR3 nucleotide sequence: TGCGCCAGCAGTCTCGGAACAGGGGGCATAGATCAGCCCCAGCATTTT.

The chain carries TRBV6-6 and TRBJ2-1, with a weak D call TRBD1 (6 bases). Germline CDR1 and CDR2: MNHNY and SVGAGI (reference sequence). V was clipped by 5 bases and J by 5 bases, with 16 bases between them. The CDR3 loop spans 15 amino acids. The CDR3 sequence: CASSAPGQDHNEQFF. CDR3 in DNA: TGTGCCAGCAGTGCGCCGGGACAAGACCACAATGAGCAGTTCTTC.

The CDR3 DNA sequence: TGTGCCAGTACCGACCGGGACAGGGGTAGTACTGAAGCTTTCTTT. Amino acids: CASTDRDRGSTEAFF. V usage is TRBV19 and J usage is TRBJ1-1; 10 bases fit TRBD1. The CDR3 has 15 residues. After removal of 7 bases from V and 5 bases from J, the junction contained 10 bases not matched to a gene. In germline, CDR1 is LNHDA, CDR2 SQIVND (reference sequence).

The rearrangement joins TRBV6-5 to TRBJ2-3; D gene ambiguous. V was trimmed by 10 bases and J by 4 bases, leaving 9 bases between them. The CDR3 has 11 amino acids. Germline-derived CDR1 and CDR2 are MNHEY and SVGAGI. CDR3 nucleotides: TGTGCCACCCGCAGAGCAGATACGCAGTATTTT. It yields the protein CATRRADTQYF.

The chain joins TRBV5-1 to TRBJ1-3; D is undetermined. This CDR3 is 14 amino acids long. V lost 0 bases and J lost 5, with 9 bases in between. Germline V gives CDR1 SGHRS, CDR2 YFSETQ. This CDR3 reads CASSLGDVRNTIYF. CDR3 bases: TGCGCCAGCAGCTTGGGAGACGTAAGAAACACCATATATTTT.

The chain carries TRBV7-9 and TRBJ1-2; 7 bases are shared with TRBD1. V lost 0 bases and J lost 2; bases outside the gene matches: 6. Germline CDR1 reads SEHNR; CDR2 reads FQNEAQ (reference sequence). This CDR3 spans 16 amino acids. CDR3: CASSLADREVNYGYTF. CDR3 bases: TGTGCCAGCAGCTTAGCTGACAGGGAAGTCAACTATGGCTACACCTTC.

The chain uses TRBV18 and TRBJ2-5; maybe TRBD1 (5 bases). CDR1 and CDR2 from the germline V gene are KGHSH and LQKENI. The CDR3 is 13 amino acids. Trimming cost V 2 bases and J 5 bases, with 9 bases left between them. CDR3 protein: CASSPGAGETQYF. In DNA form, the CDR3 reads TGTGCCAGCTCACCAGGGGCCGGGGAGACCCAGTACTTC.

The chain uses TRBV6-5 and TRBJ1-2; the match to TRBD1 covers 10 bases. The trim removed 1 base at V and 4 bases at J, leaving 6 bases unmatched. The germline gives CDR1 MNHEY, CDR2 SVGAGI. The CDR3 length is 16 residues. For the CDR3, the DNA is TGTGCCAGCAGTTACTTGAGGACAGGGGGTGGCTATGGCTACACCTTC. Amino acids: CASSYLRTGGGYGYTF.

The rearrangement links TRBV7-8 to TRBJ2-3; a weak D match, TRBD1 (5 bases). The germline V gene encodes CDR1 SGHVS and CDR2 FQNEAQ. The CDR3 covers 14 residues. The V and J ends lost 7 bases and 7 bases respectively, with 18 bases between them. CDR3 amino acids: CASILSGSGNTQYF. DNA of the CDR3: TGTGCCAGCATCCTTAGTGGGTCAGGGAATACGCAGTATTTT.

The rearrangement uses TRBV29-1 and TRBJ2-3; perhaps TRBD2 as D (5 bases). Germline V CDR1 and CDR2: SQVTM, ANQGSEA. V lost 4 bases and J 0 bases, leaving 20 bases between the germline ends. The CDR3 runs 17 residues. CDR3 nucleotides: TGCAGCGTTGGGCGAAGGCTGGCCGGGATAAGCACAGATACGCAGTATTTT. Protein product: CSVGRRLAGISTDTQYF.

This clone was counted once. The chain couples TRBV7-8 to TRBJ1-5, with D hard to call. The germline CDR1 and CDR2 sequences are SGHVS and FQNEAQ. V was shortened by 1 base and J by 7 bases, with 8 bases between the two germline ends. The CDR3 loop spans 13 amino acids. The CDR3 is CASSLGLYQPQHF. CDR3 sequence (DNA): TGTGCCAGCAGCTTAGGGCTCTACCAGCCCCAGCATTTT.

V and J are TRBV4-1 and TRBJ2-1; D is perhaps TRBD2 (7 bases). The CDR3 spans 16 residues. Trimming stripped 1 base from V and 6 bases from J, with 16 bases between. Germline V CDR1 and CDR2: MGHRA, YSYEKL. This CDR3 is CASSQGPGGRLNEQFF. The CDR3 DNA sequence: TGCGCCAGCAGCCAAGGCCCCGGGGGGCGCCTCAATGAGCAGTTCTTC.

This chain connects TRBV27 to TRBJ2-3; D is unclear. The CDR3 extends over 13 amino acids. Germline values: CDR1 MNHEY, CDR2 SMNVEV (reference sequence). V was shortened by 3 bases and J by 1 base, with 5 bases between the two germline ends. The CDR3 DNA is TGTGCCAGCAGTTTGGGCGGCACAGATACGCAGTATTTT. Translating it yields CASSLGGTDTQYF.

This sequence joins TRBV6-6 and TRBJ1-1, with D unclear. V lost 0 bases and J 6 bases, leaving 14 bases between the germline ends. CDR1 and CDR2 (germline): MNHNY, SVGAGI (reference sequence). This CDR3 comprises 15 residues. CDR3 in amino acids: CASSYSKLDWSEAFF. CDR3 bases: TGTGCCAGCAGTTACTCGAAATTGGACTGGTCTGAAGCTTTCTTT.

The chain has TRBV6-1 and TRBJ1-2, with a tentative D call TRBD1 (5 bases). CDR3 length equals 17 residues. Germline CDR1 MNHNS, CDR2 SASEGT. Trimming stripped 4 bases from V and 6 bases from J, with 24 bases between. CDR3 loop: CASSAIIMGRVVDGYTF. In DNA, the CDR3 is TGTGCCAGCAGTGCGATCATTATGGGCAGGGTCGTGGATGGCTACACCTTC.

The chain uses TRBV30 and TRBJ1-6; possible D gene TRBD1, 6 bases. The CDR3 is 14 amino acids. CDR1 and CDR2 (germline): GTSNPN, SVGIG (reference sequence). Deletions cut 1 base from V and 9 bases from J, with 13 bases between. The CDR3 is CAWSDGGLFSPLHF. As DNA, the CDR3 is TGTGCCTGGAGTGATGGGGGGCTCTTTTCACCCCTCCACTTT.

The J gene is TRBJ2-5, the V gene TRBV9; D uncertain. V was clipped by 0 bases and J by 1 base, with 7 bases between them. The V gene's germline CDR1 is SGDLS and CDR2 YYNGEE. This CDR3 has 14 amino acids. CDR3 DNA: TGTGCCAGCAGCGTAGAGGGCACCCAAGAGACCCAGTACTTC. It encodes CASSVEGTQETQYF. Supplemented by reference TRBV9 and TRBJ2-5, the full variable domain reads DSGVTQTPKHLITATGQRVTLRCSPRSGDLSVYWYQQSLDQGLQFLIQYYNGEERAKGNILERFSAQQFPDLHSELNLSSLELGDSALYFCASSVEGTQETQYFGPGTRLLVL.

This clone has just one count. A read error may account for a junction end that differs from germline. This rearrangement joins TRBV7-8 to TRBJ2-7, with 7 bases that match TRBD2. The CDR3 extends over 12 amino acids. Germline loops: CDR1 SGHVS, CDR2 FQNEAQ. The CDR3 DNA is TGTGCCAGCAGCTTAGCCGCGGGAGACCCGTGTTTC. Protein product: CASSLAAGDPCF.

V is TRBV19 and J is TRBJ1-1; D remains unclear. The CDR3 is 13 amino acids. V shed 7 bases and J shed 1 base, with 10 bases lying between them. CDR1 is LNHDA and CDR2 is SQIVND in the germline V gene (reference sequence). The DNA for the CDR3 is TGTGCCAGTATAGGAGTCCCGAACACTGAAGCTTTCTTT. Encoded protein: CASIGVPNTEAFF.

This clone was seen only once. The chain has TRBV7-9 and TRBJ2-5; D not certain. Germline-derived CDR1 and CDR2 are SEHNR and FQNEAQ (reference sequence). V lost 5 bases and J lost 5, with 12 bases in between. The CDR3 is 13 residues long. The CDR3 DNA is TGTGCCAGCAGCGCCCCAGGCATTGAGACCCAGTACTTC. The encoded protein is CASSAPGIETQYF.

The V and J genes are TRBV7-9 and TRBJ2-1; D is ambiguous. The CDR3 covers 13 residues. Trimming took off 2 bases at V and 9 bases at J, with 11 bases between the two ends. Germline CDR1 is SEHNR and CDR2 is FQNEAQ (reference sequence). The CDR3 loop reads CASSLKWESEQFF. CDR3 in DNA: TGTGCCAGCAGCTTAAAGTGGGAAAGTGAGCAGTTCTTC.

This clone was seen a single time. CDR3 loop: CASKGRGNSPLHF. CDR3 in DNA: TGTGCCAGCAAGGGCAGGGGAAATTCACCCCTCCACTTT. This rearrangement joins TRBV6-1 to TRBJ1-6, with D possibly being TRBD1 (6 bases). Germline V gene sequence: CDR1 MNHNS, CDR2 SASEGT. This CDR3 has 13 residues. The V end was cut by 7 bases, the J end by 7 bases, with 11 bases between.

J is TRBJ1-5 and V is TRBV6-6, with 9 bases identical to TRBD1. The CDR3 extends over 16 amino acids. Germline loops: CDR1 MNHNY, CDR2 SVGAGI (reference sequence). V was clipped by 1 base and J by 3 bases; unmatched bases: 4. CDR3 DNA sequence: TGTGCCAGCAGTTACTTCGGGACAGGGATCAATCAGCCCCAGCATTTT. Protein product: CASSYFGTGINQPQHF.

This rearrangement joins TRBV4-1 to TRBJ2-5; 15 bases fit TRBD2. CDR3 length: 18 amino acids. V lost 7 bases, J lost 4 bases, and 13 bases stayed unmatched. In germline, CDR1 is MGHRA, CDR2 YSYEKL. DNA for the CDR3: TGCGCCAGCAATCCCACACCGGGGGGACTAGCGGGAGGAGAGACCCAGTACTTC. This encodes CASNPTPGGLAGGETQYF.

The J gene is TRBJ2-3, the V gene TRBV5-1, with D tentatively TRBD1 or TRBD2 (7 bases each). The CDR3 sequence is 14 residues long. V lost 0 bases, J lost 4 bases, and 9 bases lay in between. The germline CDR1 and CDR2 sequences are SGHRS and YFSETQ. CDR3 coding DNA: TGCGCCAGCAGCTTGGCAGGGGGGGCAGATACGCAGTATTTT. The encoded protein is CASSLAGGADTQYF.

This rearrangement joins TRBV5-1 to TRBJ2-3, with 8 nucleotides matching TRBD2. V trimming: 3 bases; J trimming: 2 bases; junction bases outside the gene matches: 8. Germline-derived CDR1 and CDR2 are SGHRS and YFSETQ. The CDR3 length is 16 residues. CDR3 coding DNA: TGCGCCAGCAGCTGGGCGGGGGGCGCAGTCACAGATACGCAGTATTTT. Protein: CASSWAGGAVTDTQYF.

This clone showed up just once. The chain recombines TRBV19 with TRBJ2-4, with 9 nucleotides matching TRBD1. The trim removed 3 bases at V and 9 bases at J, leaving 12 bases unmatched. The CDR3 runs 16 residues. Germline V gives CDR1 LNHDA, CDR2 SQIVND (reference sequence). The CDR3 spells CASSITGTGGKVIQYF. CDR3 sequence (DNA): TGTGCCAGTAGTATCACCGGCACAGGGGGCAAGGTCATTCAGTACTTC.

The rearrangement links TRBV5-1 to TRBJ2-3; TRBD1 agrees at 9 bases. Germline V gives CDR1 SGHRS, CDR2 YFSETQ. CDR3 length: 14 amino acids. The ends lost 4 bases at V and 8 bases at J; junction bases unmatched: 8. The CDR3 is CASSPGQGEGTQYF. The CDR3, as DNA: TGCGCCAGCAGCCCGGGACAGGGAGAAGGTACGCAGTATTTT.

This chain uses TRBV7-9 with TRBJ1-2, with TRBD1 as a possible D gene (6 bases). The germline V and J ends were trimmed by 1 base and 7 bases, with 13 bases remaining between them. This CDR3 is 14 amino acids long. Germline V lookup: CDR1 SEHNR, CDR2 FQNEAQ (reference sequence). The chain's CDR3 is CASSLGWGASGYTF. In nucleotides, the CDR3 is TGTGCCAGCAGCTTAGGATGGGGGGCAAGTGGCTACACCTTC.